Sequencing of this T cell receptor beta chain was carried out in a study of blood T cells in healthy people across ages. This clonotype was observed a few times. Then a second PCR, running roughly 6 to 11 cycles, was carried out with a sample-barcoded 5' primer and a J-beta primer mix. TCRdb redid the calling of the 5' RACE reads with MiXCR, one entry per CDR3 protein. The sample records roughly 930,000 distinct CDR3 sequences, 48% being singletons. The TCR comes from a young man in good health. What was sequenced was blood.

The CDR3 DNA is TGTGCCAGCAGCTTAACGGGGGTAATAGGCTACACCTTC. Translation gives CASSLTGVIGYTF. The J gene is TRBJ1-2, the V gene TRBV7-9; D might be TRBD1 (5 bases). This CDR3 has 13 residues. CDR1 and CDR2 (germline): SEHNR, FQNEAQ (reference sequence). Trimming removed 2 bases from V and 8 bases from J, with 12 bases in between. Based on the CDR3 plus reference TRBV7-9 and TRBJ1-2, the full variable domain is DTGVSQNPRHKITKRGQNVTFRCDPISEHNRLYWYRQTLGQGPEFLTYFQNEAQLEKSRLLSDRFSAERPKGSFSTLEIQRTEQGDSAMYLCASSLTGVIGYTFGSGTRLTVV.